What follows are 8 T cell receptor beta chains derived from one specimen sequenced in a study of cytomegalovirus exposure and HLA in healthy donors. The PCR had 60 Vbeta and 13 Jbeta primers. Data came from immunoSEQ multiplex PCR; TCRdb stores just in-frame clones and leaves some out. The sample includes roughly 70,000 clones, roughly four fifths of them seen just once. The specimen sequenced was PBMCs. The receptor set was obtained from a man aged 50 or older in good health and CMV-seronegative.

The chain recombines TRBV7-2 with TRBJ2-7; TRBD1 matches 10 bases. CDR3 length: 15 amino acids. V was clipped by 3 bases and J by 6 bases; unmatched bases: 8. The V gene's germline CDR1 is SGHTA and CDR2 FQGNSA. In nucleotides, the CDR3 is TGTGCCAGCAGCTTTAGGGGACAGGGGCTTACCGAGCAGTACTTC. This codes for CASSFRGQGLTEQYF.

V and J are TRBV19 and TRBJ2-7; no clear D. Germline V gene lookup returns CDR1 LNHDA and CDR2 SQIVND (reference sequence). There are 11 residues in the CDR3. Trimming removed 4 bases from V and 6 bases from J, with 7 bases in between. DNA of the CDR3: TGTGCCAGTAGTACATCGGGCGAGCAGTACTTC. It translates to CASSTSGEQYF.

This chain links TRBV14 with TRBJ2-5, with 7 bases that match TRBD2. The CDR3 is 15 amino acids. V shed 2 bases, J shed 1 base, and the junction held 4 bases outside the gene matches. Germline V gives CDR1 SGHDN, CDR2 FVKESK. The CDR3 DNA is TGTGCCAGCAGCCAAAGGTCGGGGGGCCAAGAGACCCAGTACTTC. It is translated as CASSQRSGGQETQYF.

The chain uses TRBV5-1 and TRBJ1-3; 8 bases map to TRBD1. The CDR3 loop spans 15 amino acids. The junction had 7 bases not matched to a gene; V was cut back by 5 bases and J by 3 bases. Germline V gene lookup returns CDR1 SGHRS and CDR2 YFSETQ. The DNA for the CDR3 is TGCGCCAGCAGAGCGACAGGGGTGGGTGGAAACACCATATATTTT. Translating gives CASRATGVGGNTIYF.

CDR3 sequence (DNA): TGTGCCAGCAGTACAGGGGATGAAAAACTGTTTTTT. This gives the protein CASSTGDEKLFF. The rearrangement joins TRBV28 to TRBJ1-4, with 7 bases lining up with TRBD1. With V trimmed by 5 bases and J by 6 bases, 0 bases remained unmatched. The CDR3 length is 12 residues. The germline V gene encodes CDR1 MDHEN and CDR2 SYDVKM.

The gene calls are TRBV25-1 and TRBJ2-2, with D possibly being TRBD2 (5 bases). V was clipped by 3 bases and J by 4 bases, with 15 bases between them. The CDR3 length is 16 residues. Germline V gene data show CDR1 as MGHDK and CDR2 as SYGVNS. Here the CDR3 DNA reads TGTGCCAGCAGTGAGGACTTGCGGGTGGGCACCGGGGAGCTGTTTTTT. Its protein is CASSEDLRVGTGELFF.

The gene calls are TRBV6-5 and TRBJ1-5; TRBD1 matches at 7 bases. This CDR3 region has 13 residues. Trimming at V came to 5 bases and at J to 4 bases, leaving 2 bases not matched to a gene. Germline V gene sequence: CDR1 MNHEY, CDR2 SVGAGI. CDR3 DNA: TGTGCCAGCAGTAGACAGGGTAATCAGCCCCAGCATTTT. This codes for CASSRQGNQPQHF.

The chain's CDR3 is CSVFRTGLKKGEQYF. CDR3 nucleotides: TGCAGCGTTTTCCGTACGGGACTTAAAAAGGGCGAGCAGTACTTC. This chain uses TRBV29-1 with TRBJ2-7, with D possibly matching TRBD2 (6 bases). The length of the CDR3 is 15 residues. The germline CDR1 and CDR2 sequences are SQVTM and ANQGSEA. V dropped 5 bases and J dropped 6 bases, with 23 bases sitting between them.